This T cell receptor beta chain was captured by sequencing in a study of cytomegalovirus exposure and HLA in healthy donors. CDR1 MNHEY and CDR2 SVGAGI come from the germline V gene. The CDR3 is 13 amino acids. V lost 8 bases and J lost 3; bases outside the gene matches: 3. The PCR had 60 Vbeta and 13 Jbeta primers. The method was immunoSEQ multiplex PCR; TCRdb's version includes in-frame clones alone and lacks a portion of them. The data contain around 190,000 clones, approximately 86% of them singletons. Study-level results: Highly shared variants forming one cluster were likely a sequencing artifact. As immune exposure information, only CMV serostatus was available. A later analysis showed that HLA-associated TCR beta chains had undergone more clonal expansion than equally common others. Common viral pathogens were later found to be apparently linked to several of the most significant clusters.

The sample holds a few counts of this clone. Its antigen remains unidentified. The rearrangement links TRBV6-5 to TRBJ2-7; 11 nucleotides align to TRBD2. What was sequenced was PBMCs. This TCR was recovered from a woman aged 25 to 39 in good health and CMV-seronegative. CDR3 sequence: CASFTSGSYEQYF. The CDR3 nucleotides read TGTGCCAGCTTTACTAGCGGGAGCTACGAGCAGTACTTC.